Included here is one TCR beta chain sequence, with context. The V gene's germline CDR1 is MNHEY and CDR2 SVGAGI. Trimming removed 2 bases from V and 4 bases from J, with 12 bases in between. The CDR3 loop spans 14 amino acids. This record comes from a study of cytomegalovirus exposure and HLA in healthy donors. Here immunoSEQ multiplex PCR was the method, and the copy in TCRdb shows in-frame clones only, minus some. Of 300,000 to 400,000 clones listed, roughly 86% are singletons. The receptor comes from a man aged 30-40 years in good health and CMV-seronegative. The chain is built from TRBV6-5 and TRBJ2-7; D possibly corresponds to TRBD1 (6 bases). Sequences were obtained from PBMCs. The CDR3, as DNA: TGTGCCAGCAGTTACGCACAGGGTCCGTACGAGCAGTACTTC. Protein: CASSYAQGPYEQYF.